The 12 T cell receptor beta chains presented below share a single source sample, sequenced in a study of molecular identifiers for immune sequencing clone quantification. TCRdb redid the calling of the PCR reads with MiXCR, one entry per CDR3 protein. Of some 590,000 distinct CDR3 sequences listed, over 25% are singletons. The sample comprised naive CD8+ T cells from blood, with Jurkat cell RNA spiked in. The subset is: FACS-sorted CD8+CD4-CCR7+CD45RA+ naive T cells. These receptors were taken from a human donor in good health. Some libraries in this study had Jurkat cell RNA spiked in.

To note about this clonotype: The CDR3 carries no conserved terminal phenylalanine or tryptophan, so it likely arises from a read error. The rearrangement joins TRBV7-9 to TRBJ1-1; 9 bases match TRBD1. V was clipped by 5 bases and J by 4 bases; unmatched bases: 11. The CDR3 runs 16 residues. Germline values: CDR1 SEHNR, CDR2 FQNEAQ (reference sequence). The CDR3 spells CASSEGQGIWSTEAFS. The CDR3 DNA reads TGTGCCAGCAGCGAGGGACAGGGTATATGGAGCACTGAAGCTTTCTCT.

This clonotype came up a few times. The chain has TRBV5-1 and TRBJ1-2, with a weak D call TRBD1 (6 bases). Germline V lookup: CDR1 SGHRS, CDR2 YFSETQ. The CDR3 sequence is 13 residues long. The V gene lost 9 bases and the J gene lost 4 bases, with 16 bases spanning the gap. CDR3 region: CAMRQDNGYGYTF. CDR3 bases: TGCGCCATGCGACAGGATAATGGCTATGGCTACACCTTC.

The rearrangement links TRBV27 to TRBJ2-1; 8 bases map to TRBD2. Germline trimming cut 8 bases from V and 5 bases from J; bases unmatched to any gene: 11. The V gene's germline CDR1 is MNHEY and CDR2 SMNVEV (reference sequence). CDR3 length: 15 residues. The DNA for the CDR3 is TGTGCCAGCCGAGCAGTGGCGGGGGGTAACAATGAGCAGTTCTTC. It specifies CASRAVAGGNNEQFF.

In regard to this clonotype: A much larger clone sits a single nucleotide away, making a read error possible. The chain joins TRBV5-6 to TRBJ1-5, with 8 positions matching TRBD1. Unmatched junction bases numbered 4, after V lost 0 bases and J lost 5 bases. Germline CDR1 is SGHDT and CDR2 is YYEEEE. This CDR3 has 15 amino acids. CDR3 in DNA: TGTGCCAGCAGCTTGGGGACAGGGAGCTATCAGCCCCAGCATTTT. It is translated as CASSLGTGSYQPQHF.

Details on this clonotype: Just one base apart from a much larger clone, this may be a read error. The chain employs TRBV20-1 and TRBJ2-7, with 7 nucleotides matching TRBD2. The CDR3 sequence is 13 residues long. Germline CDR1 is DFQATT and CDR2 is SNEGSKA (reference sequence). Trimming took 3 bases from V and 6 from J; bases not matched to a gene: 8. The CDR3 here is CSASELGGAEQYF. DNA for the CDR3: TGCAGTGCTAGTGAATTGGGAGGGGCCGAGCAGTACTTC.

This clonotype turned up a few times. The chain joins TRBV9 to TRBJ2-7, with 7 positions matching TRBD2. The CDR3 is 16 residues long. The V gene's germline CDR1 is SGDLS and CDR2 YYNGEE. J lost 0 bases, V lost 0 bases, and 6 bases had no gene match. The CDR3 sequence is CASSVGGGGPSYEQYF. The CDR3 nucleotides read TGTGCCAGCAGCGTAGGGGGGGGAGGACCCTCCTACGAGCAGTACTTC.

A few counts support this clonotype. This rearrangement joins TRBV4-1 to TRBJ1-4, with D possibly being TRBD1 (6 bases). The CDR3 contains 15 residues. Per the germline V gene, CDR1 is MGHRA and CDR2 is YSYEKL. V was shortened by 1 base and J by 7 bases, with 13 bases between the two germline ends. The DNA of the CDR3 is TGCGCCAGCAGCCAAGTCTGGGACAATCGTGAAAAACTGTTTTTT. Encoded protein: CASSQVWDNREKLFF.

With respect to this clonotype: A junction boundary mismatches the germline segment, possibly from a read error. V gene TRBV4-1 combines with J gene TRBJ1-1; 7 bases agree with TRBD1. The CDR3 runs 15 residues. CDR1 and CDR2 from the germline V gene are MGHRA and YSYEKL. This chain's CDR3 is CTSSQGGQGKTEAFF. The DNA of the CDR3 is TGCACCAGCAGCCAAGGGGGCCAGGGGAAGACTGAAGCTTTCTTT.

This clonotype was counted between two and nine times. The rearrangement joins TRBV9 to TRBJ2-7, with D possibly being TRBD2 (6 bases). This CDR3 region has 15 residues. V shed 4 bases and J shed 5 bases, with 19 bases lying between them. In germline, CDR1 is SGDLS, CDR2 YYNGEE. The CDR3 loop reads CASSPWSGRPDEQYF. DNA for the CDR3: TGTGCCAGCAGCCCCTGGAGCGGGCGCCCTGACGAGCAGTACTTC.

This clonotype was recorded a few times. The V call is TRBV4-1, the J call TRBJ1-1; TRBD1 agrees at 7 bases. The germline gives CDR1 MGHRA, CDR2 YSYEKL. The CDR3 has 15 amino acids. J was trimmed by 1 base and V by 2 bases; bases with no gene match: 4. Here the CDR3 reads CASSQMTGQNTEAFF. Written as DNA, the CDR3 is TGCGCCAGCAGCCAAATGACAGGGCAGAACACTGAAGCTTTCTTT.

The sample holds a few counts of this clonotype. This sequence joins TRBV27 and TRBJ2-3; D is uncertain. Trimming pared 5 bases from V and 4 bases from J, leaving 16 bases between. The CDR3 has 15 amino acids. Germline-derived CDR1 and CDR2 are MNHEY and SMNVEV (reference sequence). The CDR3 loop reads CASSPPRFGADTQYF. For the CDR3, the DNA is TGTGCCAGCAGTCCTCCAAGGTTTGGGGCAGATACGCAGTATTTT.

V gene TRBV28 combines with J gene TRBJ1-1; 9 nucleotides align to TRBD1. V dropped 3 bases and J dropped 6; count of bases not matched to a gene: 8. The germline V gene has CDR1 MDHEN and CDR2 SYDVKM. This CDR3 contains 15 residues. Written as DNA, the CDR3 is TGTGCCAGCAGTTTTCGGACAGGGGCTTGGTCTGAAGCTTTCTTT. Its protein is CASSFRTGAWSEAFF.